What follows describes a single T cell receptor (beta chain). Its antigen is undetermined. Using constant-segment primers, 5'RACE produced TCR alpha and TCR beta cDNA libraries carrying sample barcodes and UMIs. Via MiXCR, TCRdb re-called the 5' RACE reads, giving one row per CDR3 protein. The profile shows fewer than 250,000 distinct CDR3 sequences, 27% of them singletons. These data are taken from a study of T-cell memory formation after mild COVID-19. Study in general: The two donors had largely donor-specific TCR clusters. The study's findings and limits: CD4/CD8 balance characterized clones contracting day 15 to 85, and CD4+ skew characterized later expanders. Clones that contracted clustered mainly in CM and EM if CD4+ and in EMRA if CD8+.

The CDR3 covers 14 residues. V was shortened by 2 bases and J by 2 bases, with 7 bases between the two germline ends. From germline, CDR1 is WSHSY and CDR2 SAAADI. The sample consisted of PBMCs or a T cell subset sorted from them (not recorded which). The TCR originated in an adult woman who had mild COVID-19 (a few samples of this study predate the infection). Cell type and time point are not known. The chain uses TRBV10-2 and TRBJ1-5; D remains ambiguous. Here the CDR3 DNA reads TGCGCCAGCAGTGAGCGGGCAGGCAATCAGCCCCAGCATTTT. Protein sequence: CASSERAGNQPQHF.